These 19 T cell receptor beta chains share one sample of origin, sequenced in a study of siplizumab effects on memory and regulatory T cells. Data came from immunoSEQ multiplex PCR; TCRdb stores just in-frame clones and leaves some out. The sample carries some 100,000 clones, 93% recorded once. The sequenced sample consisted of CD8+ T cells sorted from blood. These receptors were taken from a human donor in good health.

The DNA for the CDR3 is TGTGCCATCAGTGAGCCAGGGGTCGACACTGAAGCTTTCTTT. Its protein product is CAISEPGVDTEAFF. This sequence joins TRBV10-3 and TRBJ1-1; TRBD1 is a possible D gene (6 bases). Germline-derived CDR1 and CDR2 are ENHRY and SYGVKD. Trimming removed 2 bases at V and 3 bases at J, with 10 bases between. The CDR3 covers 14 residues.

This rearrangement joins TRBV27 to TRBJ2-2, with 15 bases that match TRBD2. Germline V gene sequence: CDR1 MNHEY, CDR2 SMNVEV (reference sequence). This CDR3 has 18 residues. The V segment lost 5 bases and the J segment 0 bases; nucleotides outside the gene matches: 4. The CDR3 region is CASSPRTSGGANTGELFF. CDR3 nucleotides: TGTGCCAGCAGTCCCAGGACTAGCGGGGGGGCGAACACCGGGGAGCTGTTTTTT.

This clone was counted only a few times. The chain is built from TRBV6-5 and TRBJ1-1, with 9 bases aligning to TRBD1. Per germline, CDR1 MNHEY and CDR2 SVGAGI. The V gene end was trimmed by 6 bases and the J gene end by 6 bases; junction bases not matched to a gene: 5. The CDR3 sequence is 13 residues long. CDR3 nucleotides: TGTGCCAGCAGCTGGACAGGGGCCTCTGAAGCTTTCTTT. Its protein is CASSWTGASEAFF.

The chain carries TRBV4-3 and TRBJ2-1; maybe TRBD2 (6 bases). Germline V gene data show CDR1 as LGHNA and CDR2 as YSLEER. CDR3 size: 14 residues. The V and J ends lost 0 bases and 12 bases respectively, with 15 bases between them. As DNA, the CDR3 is TGCGCCAGCAGCCAAGAAGTACTAGCTAAGGTGCAGTTCTTC. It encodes CASSQEVLAKVQFF.

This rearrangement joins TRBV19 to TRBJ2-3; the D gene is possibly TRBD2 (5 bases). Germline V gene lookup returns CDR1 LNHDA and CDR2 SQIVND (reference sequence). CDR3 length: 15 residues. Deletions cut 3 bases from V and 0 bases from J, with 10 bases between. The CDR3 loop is CASSMKRTSTDTQYF. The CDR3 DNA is TGTGCCAGTAGTATGAAGCGGACGAGCACAGATACGCAGTATTTT.

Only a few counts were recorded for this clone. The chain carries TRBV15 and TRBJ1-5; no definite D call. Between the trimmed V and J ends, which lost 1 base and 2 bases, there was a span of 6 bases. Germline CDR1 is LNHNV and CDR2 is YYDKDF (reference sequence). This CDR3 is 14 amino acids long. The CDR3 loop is CATSRGTGNQPQHF. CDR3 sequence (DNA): TGTGCCACCAGCAGAGGGACGGGCAATCAGCCCCAGCATTTT.

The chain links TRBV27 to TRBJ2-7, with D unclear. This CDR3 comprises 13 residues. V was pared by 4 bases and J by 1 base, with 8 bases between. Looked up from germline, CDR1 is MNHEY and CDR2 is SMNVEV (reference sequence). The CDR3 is CASSSLLSYEQYF. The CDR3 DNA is TGTGCCAGCAGTTCCTTACTTTCCTACGAGCAGTACTTC.

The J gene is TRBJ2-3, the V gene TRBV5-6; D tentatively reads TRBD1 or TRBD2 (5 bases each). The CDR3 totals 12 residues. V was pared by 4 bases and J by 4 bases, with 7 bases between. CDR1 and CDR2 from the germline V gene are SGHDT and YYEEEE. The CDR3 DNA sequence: TGTGCCAGCAGCCGGGGCCCAGATACGCAGTATTTT. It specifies CASSRGPDTQYF.

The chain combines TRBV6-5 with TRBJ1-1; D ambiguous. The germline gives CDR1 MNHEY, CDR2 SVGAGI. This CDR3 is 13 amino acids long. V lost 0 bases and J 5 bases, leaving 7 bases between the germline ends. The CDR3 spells CASSYSGFTEAFF. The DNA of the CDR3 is TGTGCCAGCAGTTACTCTGGGTTTACTGAAGCTTTCTTT.

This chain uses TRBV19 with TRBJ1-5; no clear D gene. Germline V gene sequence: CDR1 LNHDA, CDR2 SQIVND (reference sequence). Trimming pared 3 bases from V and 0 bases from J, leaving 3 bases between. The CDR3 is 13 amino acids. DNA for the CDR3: TGTGCCAGTAGTATGTTTAGCAATCAGCCCCAGCATTTT. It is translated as CASSMFSNQPQHF.

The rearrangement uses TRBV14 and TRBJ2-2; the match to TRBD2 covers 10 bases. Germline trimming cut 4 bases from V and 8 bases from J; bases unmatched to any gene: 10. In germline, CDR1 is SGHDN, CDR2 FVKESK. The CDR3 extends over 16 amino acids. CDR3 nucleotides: TGTGCCAGCAGCCTCGACGGGACTAGCGTGCTAGGGGAGCTGTTTTTT. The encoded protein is CASSLDGTSVLGELFF.

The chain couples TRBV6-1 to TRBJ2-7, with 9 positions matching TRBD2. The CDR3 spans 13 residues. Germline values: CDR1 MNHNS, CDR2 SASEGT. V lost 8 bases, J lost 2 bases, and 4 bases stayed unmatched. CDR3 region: CASGGGRAYEQYF. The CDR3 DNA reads TGTGCCAGCGGAGGCGGGAGGGCCTACGAGCAGTACTTC.

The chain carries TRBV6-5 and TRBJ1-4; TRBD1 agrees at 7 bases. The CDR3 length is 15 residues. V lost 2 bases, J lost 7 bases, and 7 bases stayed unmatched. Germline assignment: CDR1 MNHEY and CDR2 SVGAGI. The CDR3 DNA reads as TGTGCCAGCAGTTACACAGGGGCGCGGGGTGAAAAACTGTTTTTT. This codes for CASSYTGARGEKLFF.

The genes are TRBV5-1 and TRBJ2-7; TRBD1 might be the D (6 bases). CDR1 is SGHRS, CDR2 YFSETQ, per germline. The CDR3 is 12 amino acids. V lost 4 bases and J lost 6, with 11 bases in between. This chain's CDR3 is CASSAGTPEQYF. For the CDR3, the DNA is TGCGCCAGCAGCGCCGGGACACCCGAGCAGTACTTC.

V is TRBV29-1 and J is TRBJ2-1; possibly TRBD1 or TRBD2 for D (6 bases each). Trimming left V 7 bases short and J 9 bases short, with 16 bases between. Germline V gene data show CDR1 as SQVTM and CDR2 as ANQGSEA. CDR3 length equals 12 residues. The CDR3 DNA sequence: TGCAGCGCCGAAGGGGGGCGCAGTGAGCAGTTCTTC. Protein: CSAEGGRSEQFF.

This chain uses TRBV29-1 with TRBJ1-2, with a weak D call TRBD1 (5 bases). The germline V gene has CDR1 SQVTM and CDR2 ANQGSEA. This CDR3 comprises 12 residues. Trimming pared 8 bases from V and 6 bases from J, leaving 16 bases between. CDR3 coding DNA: TGCAGCACGTCGGGGCAGGACAATGGCTACACCTTC. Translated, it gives CSTSGQDNGYTF.

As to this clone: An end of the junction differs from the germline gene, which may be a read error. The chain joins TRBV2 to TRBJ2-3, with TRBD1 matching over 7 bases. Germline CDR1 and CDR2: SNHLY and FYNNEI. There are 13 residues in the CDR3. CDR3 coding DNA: TGTACCAGCATAGGGACAGACACAGATACGCAGTATTTT. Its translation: CTSIGTDTDTQYF.

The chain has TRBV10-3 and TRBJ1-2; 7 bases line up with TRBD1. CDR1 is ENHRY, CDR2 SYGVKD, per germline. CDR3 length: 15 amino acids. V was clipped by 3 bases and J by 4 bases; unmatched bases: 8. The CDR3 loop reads CAISEGQGGPYGYTF. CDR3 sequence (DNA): TGTGCCATCAGTGAAGGGCAGGGGGGACCCTATGGCTACACCTTC.

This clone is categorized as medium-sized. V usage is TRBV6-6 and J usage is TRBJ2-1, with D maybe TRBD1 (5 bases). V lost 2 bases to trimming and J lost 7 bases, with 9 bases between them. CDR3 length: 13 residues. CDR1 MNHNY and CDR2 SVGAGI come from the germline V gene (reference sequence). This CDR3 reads CASSYGRENEQFF. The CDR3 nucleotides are TGTGCCAGCAGTTACGGCAGGGAAAATGAGCAGTTCTTC.